This passage covers 22 T cell receptor beta chains from one sample sequenced in a study of CD8+CD57+ T cells in acquired aplastic anemia. It was patients with CD8+CD57+ cell expansion by flow cytometry who were chosen for sequencing. According to the study, genomic DNA was the template for TCR beta VDJ and CDR3 profiling. TCRdb called the reads again in MiXCR, with one record for every CDR3 protein. The sample comprises nearly 60,000 distinct CDR3 sequences, approximately 50% of which are singletons, and roughly 15% rests with the top ten. The sequencing sample was made of sorted CD4+, CD8+, or CD8+CD57+ T cells (not recorded which) from PBMCs. The source is a human donor with aplastic anemia.

The chain employs TRBV20-1 and TRBJ2-7; possible D gene TRBD2, 5 bases. CDR1 is DFQATT, CDR2 SNEGSKA, per germline (reference sequence). Trimming took 1 base from V and 0 from J, leaving 19 bases between them. The CDR3 is 17 residues long. CDR3 DNA: TGCAGTGCTAGAGCCCACCGGGCGGCGGGCATCTCCTACGAGCAGTACTTC. Amino acids: CSARAHRAAGISYEQYF.

J is TRBJ2-7 and V is TRBV4-1; TRBD2 agrees at 9 bases. Germline-derived CDR1 and CDR2 are MGHRA and YSYEKL. CDR3 size: 15 residues. The ends lost 4 bases at V and 2 bases at J; junction bases unmatched: 6. CDR3 in amino acids: CASSLKAGGPYEQYF. The CDR3 coding sequence is TGCGCCAGCAGCCTCAAAGCGGGGGGCCCCTACGAGCAGTACTTC.

The chain recombines TRBV9 with TRBJ1-5; D not resolved. The CDR3 sequence is 13 residues long. Trimming removed 5 bases from V and 7 bases from J, with 13 bases in between. The germline CDR1 and CDR2 sequences are SGDLS and YYNGEE. CDR3: CASSRTDAQPQHF. The CDR3 DNA sequence: TGTGCCAGCAGTAGAACAGACGCACAGCCCCAGCATTTT.

This chain links TRBV5-8 with TRBJ2-7, with D unclear. This CDR3 region has 13 residues. Trimming pared 6 bases from V and 8 bases from J, leaving 18 bases between. Per the germline V gene, CDR1 is SGHTS and CDR2 is YDEGEE. In DNA form, the CDR3 reads TGTGCCAGCAACCTCGGCTCTCGGTACAAGCAGTACGTC. Residues: CASNLGSRYKQYV.

This clonotype was seen at least ten times. V is TRBV5-6 and J is TRBJ2-7; the D is unclear. Trimming took off 1 base at V and 0 bases at J, with 8 bases between the two ends. This CDR3 has 14 amino acids. The V gene's germline CDR1 is SGHDT and CDR2 YYEEEE. CDR3 nucleotides: TGTGCCAGCAGCTTGACAGATAGCTCCTACGAGCAGTACTTC. Its protein product is CASSLTDSSYEQYF.

This chain connects TRBV6-1 to TRBJ2-3; D might be TRBD2 (5 bases). CDR3 size: 15 residues. V dropped 6 bases and J dropped 8 bases, with 21 bases sitting between them. The germline V gene has CDR1 MNHNS and CDR2 SASEGT. CDR3 nucleotides: TGTGCCAGCAGCCGACTCCGAAATCTAGCAGGTACGCAGTATTTT. Its translation: CASSRLRNLAGTQYF.

This clonotype was seen many times. As DNA, the CDR3 is TGTGCCAGCAGCTTAGATGGGGGGGGGCTTTACGAGCAGTACTTC. Translation: CASSLDGGGLYEQYF. This chain joins TRBV11-2 and TRBJ2-7; tentative D call: TRBD2 (7 bases). The CDR3 runs 15 residues. Germline assignment: CDR1 SGHAT and CDR2 FQNNGV. Trimming pared 0 bases from V and 4 bases from J, leaving 13 bases between.

Comments on this clonotype: With a much larger clone just one base away, this may be a read error. The rearrangement joins TRBV11-2 to TRBJ2-7; unclear D gene. Looked up from germline, CDR1 is SGHAT and CDR2 is FQNNGV. V lost 1 base and J lost 3, with 7 bases in between. The CDR3 is made up of 13 amino acids. The CDR3 loop is CASSLGQLYEQYF. CDR3 sequence (DNA): TGTGCCAGCAGCTTAGGGCAGCTCTACGAGCAGTACTTC. The whole variable domain, remainder taken from reference TRBV11-2 and TRBJ2-7, is EAGVAQSPRYKIIEKRQSVAFWCNPISGHATLYWYQQILGQGPKLLIQFQNNGVVDDSQLPKDRFSAERLKGVDSTLKIQPAKLEDSAVYLCASSLGQLYEQYFGPGTRLTVT.

In its sample, this clonotype was seen many times. The CDR3 nucleotides read TGTGCCAGCAGCCCCCCTAGCGGAGGGGCCGACACTGAAGCTTTCTTT. Translation: CASSPPSGGADTEAFF. The V gene is TRBV7-9, the J gene TRBJ1-1; TRBD1 might be the D (5 bases). Germline CDR1 and CDR2: SEHNR and FQNEAQ (reference sequence). Trimming pared 5 bases from V and 3 bases from J, leaving 19 bases between. The length of the CDR3 is 16 residues.

This clonotype occurred many times. The chain is built from TRBV6-1 and TRBJ2-3, with 7 bases that match TRBD1. J gave up 4 bases and V 6 bases, and 4 bases lay outside the gene matches. This CDR3 is 13 amino acids long. Germline lookup yields CDR1 MNHNS and CDR2 SASEGT. The CDR3 DNA reads TGTGCCAGCAGCCCTCAGGGGGCAGATACGCAGTATTTT. Translating it yields CASSPQGADTQYF.

V gene TRBV19 combines with J gene TRBJ1-5; perhaps TRBD1 as D (5 bases). With 8 bases removed from V and 0 bases from J, the gap between germline ends came to 11 bases. This CDR3 is 14 amino acids long. The germline CDR1 and CDR2 sequences are LNHDA and SQIVND (reference sequence). CDR3 DNA: TGTGCCAGTCAACCGACAGCTAGCAATCAGCCCCAGCATTTT. It is translated as CASQPTASNQPQHF.

By proportion, this clonotype is medium-sized. This chain links TRBV25-1 with TRBJ2-1, with 8 bases aligning to TRBD1. CDR3 length equals 15 residues. Per the germline V gene, CDR1 is MGHDK and CDR2 is SYGVNS. The J segment lost 5 bases and the V segment lost 2 bases, leaving 5 bases of the junction unmatched. CDR3 protein: CASSEQTGVDNEQFF. The CDR3 nucleotides are TGTGCCAGCAGTGAACAGACAGGGGTCGACAATGAGCAGTTCTTC.

This chain's CDR3 is CASRMSGLVESDEQFF. In nucleotides, the CDR3 is TGTGCCAGCAGAATGTCGGGACTAGTGGAGTCTGATGAGCAGTTCTTC. The chain uses TRBV2 and TRBJ2-1; 8 bases are shared with TRBD2. This CDR3 has 16 residues. The V gene end was trimmed by 6 bases and the J gene end by 8 bases; junction bases not matched to a gene: 15. In germline, CDR1 is SNHLY, CDR2 FYNNEI.

The CDR3 spells CSATPPGRSSYEQYF. The CDR3 DNA is TGCAGTGCTACCCCACCGGGACGGAGCTCCTACGAGCAGTACTTC. V gene TRBV20-1 combines with J gene TRBJ2-7, with D perhaps TRBD1 or TRBD2 (5 bases each). The CDR3 has 15 residues. V was clipped by 4 bases and J by 0 bases, with 16 bases between them. CDR1 is DFQATT, CDR2 SNEGSKA, per germline (reference sequence).

J is TRBJ2-5 and V is TRBV5-8; TRBD2 might be the D (6 bases). The ends were cut back, 4 bases at V and 5 bases at J, with 27 bases in the middle. Per the germline V gene, CDR1 is SGHTS and CDR2 is YDEGEE. CDR3 length: 18 residues. The CDR3: CASSPGVGGLRLYETQYF. The CDR3 nucleotides read TGTGCCAGCAGCCCGGGAGTGGGCGGGCTACGATTATACGAGACCCAGTACTTC.

The chain carries TRBV7-6 and TRBJ2-7, with 7 positions matching TRBD1. Germline CDR1 is SGHVS and CDR2 is FNYEAQ. CDR3 size: 14 residues. V lost 3 bases, J lost 2 bases, and 4 bases stayed unmatched. CDR3 sequence reads: CASSLKTGPYEQYV. CDR3 sequence (DNA): TGTGCCAGCAGCTTGAAGACAGGGCCCTACGAGCAGTACGTC.

CDR3 DNA: TGTGCCAGCAAACCTGACAGCTCGCTCGATGGCTACACCTTC. The encoded protein is CASKPDSSLDGYTF. The rearrangement uses TRBV25-1 and TRBJ1-2; tentative D call: TRBD1 (5 bases). Germline values: CDR1 MGHDK, CDR2 SYGVNS. The germline V and J ends were trimmed by 7 bases and 6 bases, with 18 bases remaining between them. The CDR3 covers 14 residues.

The V and J genes are TRBV12-3 or TRBV12-4 and TRBJ1-1, with no clear D. The V end lost 5 bases, the J end lost 0 bases, and 10 bases lay between the germline ends. The CDR3 has 14 residues. This CDR3 reads CASSNTVMNTEAFF. As DNA, the CDR3 is TGTGCCAGCAGTAATACAGTTATGAACACTGAAGCTTTCTTT.

The sample holds one count of this clonotype. This chain uses TRBV25-1 with TRBJ2-5; D might be TRBD1 (6 bases). The CDR3 sequence is 14 residues long. Trimming removed 6 bases at V and 4 bases at J, with 15 bases between. Germline V lookup: CDR1 MGHDK, CDR2 SYGVNS. The CDR3 DNA reads TGTGCCAGCAGGGCAACAGGGTATCGAGAGACCCAGTACTTC. It translates to CASRATGYRETQYF.

The V gene is TRBV25-1, the J gene TRBJ2-7; no clear D. The CDR3 is made up of 13 amino acids. Trimming took 1 base from V and 4 from J, leaving 8 bases between them. The germline gives CDR1 MGHDK, CDR2 SYGVNS. CDR3 loop: CASSELEIYEQYF. The CDR3 nucleotides read TGTGCCAGCAGTGAATTGGAGATATACGAGCAGTACTTC.

The gene calls are TRBV10-2 and TRBJ1-1, with a weak D call TRBD1 (6 bases). Between the trimmed V and J ends, which lost 2 bases and 0 bases, there was a span of 10 bases. The CDR3 has 15 amino acids. Germline CDR1 is WSHSY and CDR2 is SAAADI. The CDR3 DNA is TGCGCCAGCAGTGAGCAGAGGGGGATGAACACTGAAGCTTTCTTT. Protein product: CASSEQRGMNTEAFF.

This clonotype was counted a few times. The CDR3 loop reads CASSERWTSGNPPDTQYF. The CDR3 DNA follows: TGTGCCAGCAGTGAACGTTGGACTAGCGGGAATCCCCCAGATACGCAGTATTTT. The chain uses TRBV2 and TRBJ2-3; 12 nucleotides line up with TRBD2. The trim removed 2 bases at V and 4 bases at J, leaving 10 bases unmatched. The CDR3 runs 18 residues. Germline assignment: CDR1 SNHLY and CDR2 FYNNEI. The entire variable domain, with the rest obtained from reference TRBV2 and TRBJ2-3, is as follows: EPEVTQTPSHQVTQMGQEVILRCVPISNHLYFYWYRQILGQKVEFLVSFYNNEISEKSEIFDDQFSVERPDGSNFTLKIRSTKLEDSAMYFCASSERWTSGNPPDTQYFGPGTRLTVL.